These T cell receptor beta chains were read from a single sample in a study of T cells expressing NK-cell markers. After re-calling the 5' RACE reads, TCRdb lists one entry per CDR3 protein, DNA absent. This specimen shows some 340,000 distinct CDR3 sequences; the ten leading clones hold roughly 5.5%. The specimen sequenced was blood T cells: a sorted CD56 or NKG2C T cell subset, CD4+ or CD8+ T cells, or bulk PBMC T cells (not recorded which). These receptors originate from a man aged 18 to 69 in good health. The CDR3 runs from the conserved cysteine through the conserved F or W.

>TRBV6-5|TRBJ2-3
CASSWLSTQYF
>TRBV20-1|TRBJ2-5
CSARLVLQETQYF
>TRBV19|TRBJ1-5
CASSVQGGNQPQHF
>TRBV29-1|TRBJ2-3
CSVGFTSDTQYF
>TRBV15|TRBJ2-1
CATSRTSGGVSYNEQFF
>TRBV7-9|TRBJ1-1
CASSLLVGTEAFF
>TRBV2|TRBJ2-1
CASRGGGLDEQFF
>TRBV12-3/TRBV12-4|TRBJ2-6
CASTPRESGANVLTF
>TRBV5-1|TRBJ2-1
CASSGGLAGAEKQFF
>TRBV18|TRBJ2-6
CASSPPGQGASGANVLTF
>TRBV29-1|TRBJ1-6
CSVRSTGPNSPLHF
>TRBV12-5|TRBJ2-3
CASGQSLTDTQYF
>TRBV7-2|TRBJ2-7
CASSPDGARSYEQYF
>TRBV28|TRBJ1-2
CASSLYGGGNYGYTF
>TRBV5-5|TRBJ1-6
CASSPRQWNSPLHF
>TRBV7-3|TRBJ2-3
CASSISGTVQYF
>TRBV3-1|TRBJ2-3
CASSQDLGTANTQYF
>TRBV27|TRBJ1-6
CASSPSGTRNSPLHF
>TRBV6-5|TRBJ2-7
CASSYSAPFRAGGSYEQYF
>TRBV27|TRBJ1-6
CASSLDSFNPYSPLHF
>TRBV7-2|TRBJ2-1
CASSLEAGHEQFF
>TRBV15|TRBJ1-4
CATSRDLRGGEKLFF
>TRBV6-5|TRBJ2-7
CASSYGHGQGLNEQYF
>TRBV6-5|TRBJ1-2
CASSYGGTYGYTF
>TRBV15|TRBJ2-7
CATSRTQGAWEQYF
>TRBV6-2/TRBV6-3|TRBJ2-3
CATRMMLNTDTQYF
>TRBV27|TRBJ2-7
CASSLGGGRYEQYF
>TRBV5-1|TRBJ2-3
CASRLDRDISSTDTQYF
>TRBV4-1|TRBJ2-1
CASSQGQGGPYNEQFF
>TRBV5-1|TRBJ2-5
CASSLGQNLPQETQYF
>TRBV19|TRBJ2-7
CASSIFPSVGGQISYEQYF
>TRBV18|TRBJ2-3
CASSRAGTAGDTQYF
>TRBV12-3/TRBV12-4|TRBJ2-7
CASSLLGNEQYF
>TRBV23-1|TRBJ2-1
CAGPRTDFYNEQFF
>TRBV30|TRBJ2-2
CAWSSLSGGAPPGELFF
>TRBV6-5|TRBJ1-2
CASSYGLSGYGYTF
>TRBV12-3/TRBV12-4|TRBJ1-1
CASSSRSGGSTEAFF
>TRBV2|TRBJ1-2
CASSEAGLPSRFYTF
>TRBV12-3/TRBV12-4|TRBJ2-5
CASSPDRAQETQYF
>TRBV5-5|TRBJ2-7
CASSLKEFPSYEQYF
>TRBV7-9|TRBJ2-7
CASSVWTGTEQYF
>TRBV5-1|TRBJ1-2
CASSSRGDGYGYTF
>TRBV6-2/TRBV6-3|TRBJ1-4
CASSYSRQGTEKLFF
>TRBV18|TRBJ1-3
CASQGAGGGNTIYF
>TRBV18|TRBJ1-1
CASSRGPLRVNTEAFF
>TRBV20-1|TRBJ1-6
CSARTGTYSPLHF
>TRBV4-2|TRBJ2-3
CASSQEGLAGAITDTQYF
>TRBV2|TRBJ2-2
CASRATGGVAGELFF
>TRBV5-4|TRBJ2-1
CASSLWSTPNNEQFF
>TRBV4-2|TRBJ2-3
CASSNLAGASTDTQYF
>TRBV5-1|TRBJ2-4
CASSWDRPGDIQYF